This T cell receptor (beta chain) was sequenced in a study of patients and donors after allogeneic stem cell transplantation. In TCRdb, the RT-PCR reads were re-called with MiXCR into one record per CDR3 protein. The sample has roughly 960,000 distinct CDR3 sequences; over 15% are singletons. The germline gives CDR1 SQVTM, CDR2 ANQGSEA. The CDR3 length is 12 residues. V was trimmed by 1 base and J by 0 bases, leaving 4 bases between them. The TCR comes from a human donor who was either an allogeneic HSCT recipient or a stem cell or donor lymphocyte infusion donor (not recorded which). It is not recorded whose cells these are; they may come from a transplant donor. The chain couples TRBV29-1 to TRBJ2-7; no clear D. The source material was blood, either unsorted or a sorted T cell fraction (not recorded which). CDR3 in amino acids: CSVEVSSYEQYF. The CDR3, as DNA: TGCAGCGTTGAAGTAAGCTCCTACGAGCAGTACTTC.